The clone carrying this T cell receptor beta chain was seen many times. Antigen specificity is unknown. This specimen comes from a study of human T cells and chemical hapten exposure. About the research overall: Enrolled patients were predominantly female and had alopecia areata, totalis or universalis. Overall study findings and caveats: Controls had significantly fewer large CDR3 similarity clusters than were formed by expanded TCRs. Patch test score tracked positively with PT1 expanded TCR counts.

The ends were cut back, 1 base at V and 5 bases at J, with 13 bases in the middle. CDR1 is LNHDA and CDR2 is SQIVND in the germline V gene (reference sequence). The CDR3 covers 15 residues. Time point indicated: pre-sensitization, week 0. Treatment: therapeutic diphenylcyclopropenone sensitization with weekly scalp DPC. TCRdb analysed the RACE reads with MiXCR anew, one entry per CDR3 protein. The sample records some 38,000 distinct CDR3 sequences, approximately 7.6% being singletons. The rearrangement joins TRBV19 to TRBJ2-3; D call uncertain. This material consisted of whole blood, taken in connection with sensitization to the hapten diphenylcyclopropenone (DPC). The sequence was obtained from a woman between 45 and 65 years old with alopecia areata. Some clones in this sample may be carry-over from other donors' samples. The CDR3: CASSIAARRQDTQYF. CDR3 coding DNA: TGTGCCAGTAGTATAGCAGCCAGAAGGCAAGATACGCAGTATTTT.